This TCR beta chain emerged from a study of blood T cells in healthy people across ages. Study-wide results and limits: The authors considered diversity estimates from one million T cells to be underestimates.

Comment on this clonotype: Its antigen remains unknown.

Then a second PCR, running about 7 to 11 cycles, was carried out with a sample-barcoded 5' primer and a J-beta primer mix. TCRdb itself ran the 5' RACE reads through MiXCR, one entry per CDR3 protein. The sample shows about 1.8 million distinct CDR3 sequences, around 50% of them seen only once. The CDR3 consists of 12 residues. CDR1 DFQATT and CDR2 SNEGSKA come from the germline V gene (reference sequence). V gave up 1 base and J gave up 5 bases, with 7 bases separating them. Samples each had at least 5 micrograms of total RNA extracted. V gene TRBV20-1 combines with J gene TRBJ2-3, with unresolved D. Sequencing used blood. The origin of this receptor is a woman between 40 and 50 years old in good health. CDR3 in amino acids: CSARGSLDTQYF. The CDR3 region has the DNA TGCAGTGCTAGAGGGAGTTTAGATACGCAGTATTTT.